The rows below give T cell receptor beta chains drawn from one sample of a study of T cell responses to AZD1222 COVID-19 vaccine. Libraries were prepared by immunoSEQ multiplex PCR; TCRdb keeps only in-frame clonotypes and omits some of them. The sample lists 96,000 or so clones; 89% were seen once. The source was peripheral blood, collected on day 0 of AZD1222 vaccination. These receptors were taken from an adult in good health. Each CDR3 is given with its conserved first and last residue. A D gene is named only where the DNA matches it firmly. Part of the rows lack a size; the others show once, few, many or a class for expanded clones.

>-|TRBJ2-5|-|TRBV5-6
CASSLGIRQETQYF
TGTGCCAGCAGCTTGGGTATCCGGCAAGAGACCCAGTACTTC
>-|TRBJ1-1|-|TRBV21-1
CASSNPRGLNTEAFF
TGTGCCAGCAGCAACCCCAGGGGCCTGAACACTGAAGCTTTCTTT
>-|TRBJ1-5|-|TRBV3-1/TRBV3-2
CASSPVGNQPQHF
TGTGCCAGCAGCCCAGTAGGGAATCAGCCCCAGCATTTT
>-|TRBJ2-3|-|TRBV19
CASSLLAQGKSDTQYF
TGTGCCAGTAGTCTACTTGCGCAGGGGAAGTCAGATACGCAGTATTTT
>-|TRBJ2-3|once|TRBV7-9
CASETGYTDTQYF
TGTGCCAGCGAAACAGGATACACAGATACGCAGTATTTT
>TRBD1|TRBJ2-7|-|TRBV11-2
CASSPQGGGQGFYEQYF
TGTGCCAGCAGCCCCCAGGGGGGCGGACAGGGCTTCTACGAGCAGTACTTC
>TRBD2|TRBJ2-1|-|TRBV29-1
CSVGSSGVNYNEQFF
TGCAGCGTTGGTTCTAGCGGGGTAAATTACAATGAGCAGTTCTTC
>-|TRBJ2-6|-|TRBV5-1
CASSQEAASSGANVLTF
TGCGCCAGCAGCCAAGAGGCAGCGAGCTCTGGGGCCAACGTCCTGACTTTC
>-|TRBJ2-5|-|TRBV2
CASSEGLARGQETQYF
TGTGCCAGCAGTGAAGGGCTAGCGAGGGGCCAAGAGACCCAGTACTTC
>TRBD2|TRBJ2-7|-|TRBV7-9
CASSLEAGIEQYF
TGTGCCAGCAGCTTAGAAGCGGGGATCGAGCAGTACTTC
>-|TRBJ2-5|-|TRBV6-5
CASGWGGLTQETQYF
TGTGCCAGCGGGTGGGGGGGCCTCACCCAAGAGACCCAGTACTTC
>-|TRBJ1-4|once|TRBV4-3
CASSQLLALREREGEKLFF
TGCGCCAGCAGCCAACTGCTGGCCCTCCGAGAACGAGAGGGAGAAAAACTGTTTTTT
>-|TRBJ2-3|-|TRBV3-1/TRBV3-2
CASSLTEASTDTQYF
TGTGCCAGCAGCCTGACCGAGGCTAGCACAGATACGCAGTATTTT
>-|TRBJ1-2|once|TRBV6-5
CASSSFGQSPNYGYTF
TGTGCCAGCAGTTCTTTCGGACAGTCTCCCAACTATGGCTACACCTTC
>-|TRBJ1-5|-|TRBV12-3/TRBV12-4
CASTFRNQPQHF
TGTGCCAGCACCTTCCGCAATCAGCCCCAGCATTTT
>-|TRBJ1-4|-|TRBV7-3
CASSPTGEANEKLFF
TGTGCCAGCAGCCCCACGGGGGAGGCTAATGAAAAACTGTTTTTT
>-|TRBJ2-3|-|TRBV9
CASSVGGGPPDTQYF
TGTGCCAGCAGCGTAGGGGGGGGCCCCCCGGATACGCAGTATTTT
>TRBD2|TRBJ2-3|-|TRBV5-5
CASSPIAGFTDTQYF
TGTGCCAGCAGCCCTATAGCGGGTTTCACAGATACGCAGTATTTT
>-|TRBJ1-3|-|TRBV9
CASSVEAGAGNTIYF
TGTGCCAGCAGCGTAGAGGCAGGGGCTGGAAACACCATATATTTT
>TRBD1|TRBJ2-2|-|TRBV29-1
CSAVTGGSGELFF
TGCAGCGCCGTGACAGGGGGCAGCGGGGAGCTGTTTTTT
>-|TRBJ2-1|-|TRBV6-5
CASSPKWGNEQFF
TGTGCCAGCAGCCCGAAGTGGGGCAATGAGCAGTTCTTC
>TRBD1|TRBJ2-3|-|TRBV29-1
CSAIQGSRSTGTQYF
TGCAGCGCAATACAGGGGTCTAGGTCCACAGGTACGCAGTATTTT
>-|TRBJ2-3|once|TRBV19
CASTFTSFGTDTQYF
TGTGCCAGTACCTTTACTAGTTTTGGCACAGATACGCAGTATTTT
>TRBD2|TRBJ2-3|-|TRBV4-1
CASSQGLAGGGTQYF
TGCGCCAGCAGCCAGGGACTAGCGGGGGGTGGTACGCAGTATTTT
>-|TRBJ1-3|-|TRBV4-3
CASSQVAGVGNTIYF
TGCGCCAGCAGCCAGGTTGCAGGGGTGGGAAACACCATATATTTT
>-|TRBJ2-5|few|TRBV28
CASSLGARVVQETQYF
TGTGCCAGCAGTTTAGGGGCCCGAGTAGTTCAAGAGACCCAGTACTTC
>-|TRBJ2-7|few|TRBV7-3
CASSLTSRDEQYF
TGTGCCAGCAGCTTAACCTCCAGGGACGAGCAGTACTTC